This T cell receptor beta chain was obtained from a study of STAT5B mutations in CD4+ large granular lymphocyte leukemia. CDR1 and CDR2 (germline): SGHTA, FQGNSA. The CDR3 extends over 15 amino acids. Trimming took off 1 base at V and 3 bases at J, with 9 bases between the two ends. Study-level results: Patient CD4-sorted repertoires stayed more clonal than healthy ones after leukemic-clone removal. TRBV06-family usage was enriched in top patient clones (8/27) versus controls (2/35). Roughly a quarter of private leukemic clonotypes occurred rarely in other patients' non-leukemic repertoires.

The assay was run at survey level. Data came from immunoSEQ multiplex PCR; TCRdb stores just in-frame clones and leaves some out. The sample has fewer than 35,000 clones, roughly 71% seen once; the top ten hold approximately 2.5%. Details on this clone: Its antigen is as yet unknown.

The sequencing input was CD4+ T cells from blood buffy coats. The TCR originated in a human donor in good health. The chain is built from TRBV7-2 and TRBJ1-4; D is unclear. DNA of the CDR3: TGTGCCAGCAGCTTAGTGGCAGTCTCTAATGAAAAACTGTTTTTT. Amino acids: CASSLVAVSNEKLFF.